These 27 T cell receptor beta chains share one sample of origin, sequenced in a study of blood T cell repertoires in COVID-19. Method: immunoSEQ multiplex PCR; TCRdb's copy keeps in-frame clones and lacks some. This table holds about 50,000 clones, roughly 83% found once. Sequencing used peripheral blood. These TCRs come from a woman aged 55 to 70 with acute or convalescent COVID-19.

V and J are TRBV30 and TRBJ2-2, with D unresolved. The germline V gene has CDR1 GTSNPN and CDR2 SVGIG (reference sequence). Trimming took off 0 bases at V and 2 bases at J, with 4 bases between the two ends. The CDR3 loop spans 13 amino acids. CDR3 amino acids: CAWSVSNTGELFF. DNA of the CDR3: TGTGCCTGGAGTGTATCTAACACCGGGGAGCTGTTTTTT.

The genes are TRBV28 and TRBJ1-5; 9 nucleotides line up with TRBD1. Germline loops: CDR1 MDHEN, CDR2 SYDVKM. V shed 2 bases and J 5 bases; nucleotides not matched to a gene: 10. There are 17 residues in the CDR3. The CDR3 is CASSLRVRDRAHQPQHF. CDR3 nucleotide sequence: TGTGCCAGCAGTTTAAGGGTGAGGGACAGGGCACATCAGCCCCAGCATTTT.

V gene TRBV19 combines with J gene TRBJ1-1; D is undetermined. The CDR3 spans 14 residues. V lost 3 bases and J lost 4, with 12 bases in between. CDR1 and CDR2 (germline): LNHDA, SQIVND (reference sequence). CDR3 bases: TGTGCCAGTAGTATCGGGTCAGAGGTCACTGAAGCTTTCTTT. It specifies CASSIGSEVTEAFF.

This clone was seen only a few times. J is TRBJ1-5 and V is TRBV6-4; D is unclear. The V end was cut by 5 bases, the J end by 1 base, with 18 bases between. CDR1 and CDR2 (germline): MRHNA, SNTAGT. The CDR3 has 17 residues. CDR3 sequence: CASSSAPGSGSNQPQHF. The DNA of the CDR3 is TGTGCCAGCAGTTCTGCCCCGGGATCCGGGAGCAATCAGCCCCAGCATTTT.

V and J are TRBV2 and TRBJ1-2; no clear D. Germline-derived CDR1 and CDR2 are SNHLY and FYNNEI. CDR3 length: 12 amino acids. V dropped 1 base and J dropped 4 bases, with 4 bases sitting between them. This chain's CDR3 is CASSEGGYGYTF. CDR3 sequence (DNA): TGTGCCAGCAGTGAAGGCGGCTATGGCTACACCTTC.

The chain uses TRBV19 and TRBJ1-5, with 8 bases matching TRBD1. Trimming cost V 5 bases and J 3 bases; bases outside gene matches: 9. CDR3 length: 16 amino acids. Per germline, CDR1 LNHDA and CDR2 SQIVND (reference sequence). The CDR3 region has the DNA TGTGCCAGTAGTCCAGGGGGCAGGGGGTTCAATCAGCCCCAGCATTTT. Translated: CASSPGGRGFNQPQHF.

The rearrangement joins TRBV4-2 to TRBJ1-1; D unresolved. Between the trimmed V and J ends, which lost 4 bases and 1 base, there was a span of 13 bases. CDR3 size: 15 residues. Germline V gives CDR1 LGHNA, CDR2 YNFKEQ. CDR3 region: CASSRQPNTNTEAFF. The CDR3 DNA follows: TGTGCCAGCAGCCGACAACCTAATACGAACACTGAAGCTTTCTTT.

V and J are TRBV7-9 and TRBJ1-5, with a possible D match to TRBD1 (5 bases). The CDR3 is made up of 13 amino acids. V was trimmed by 5 bases and J by 6 bases, leaving 11 bases between them. CDR1 and CDR2 (germline): SEHNR, FQNEAQ (reference sequence). CDR3 loop: CASSPDGGQPQHF. The CDR3 bases are TGTGCCAGCAGCCCGGACGGGGGTCAGCCCCAGCATTTT.

This chain connects TRBV3-1 (or the pseudogene TRBV3-2) to TRBJ1-3, with TRBD1 as a possible D gene (5 bases). Germline CDR1 LGHDT, CDR2 YNNKEL (reference sequence). V lost 4 bases and J lost 12, with 16 bases in between. This CDR3 is 13 amino acids long. In DNA form, the CDR3 reads TGTGCCAGCAGCCCCGACAGAGGAGCGGGCATATATTTT. This encodes CASSPDRGAGIYF.

The rearrangement uses TRBV9 and TRBJ2-2; D is perhaps TRBD2 (6 bases). Germline V gene data show CDR1 as SGDLS and CDR2 as YYNGEE. V was pared by 1 base and J by 1 base, with 11 bases between. CDR3 length: 16 amino acids. The CDR3 DNA is TGTGCCAGCAGCGTATCCAGCGGGTGGAACACCGGGGAGCTGTTTTTT. Residues: CASSVSSGWNTGELFF. Variable domain in full (rest from reference TRBV9 and TRBJ2-2): DSGVTQTPKHLITATGQRVTLRCSPRSGDLSVYWYQQSLDQGLQFLIQYYNGEERAKGNILERFSAQQFPDLHSELNLSSLELGDSALYFCASSVSSGWNTGELFFGEGSRLTVL.

The rearrangement uses TRBV7-8 and TRBJ2-7, with TRBD2 identical over 12 bases. J lost 6 bases, V lost 6 bases, and 3 bases had no gene match. The germline V gene has CDR1 SGHVS and CDR2 FQNEAQ. This CDR3 region has 13 residues. This chain's CDR3 is CASRPGLAGEQYF. As DNA, the CDR3 is TGTGCCAGCAGGCCGGGACTAGCGGGCGAGCAGTACTTC. The full variable domain, its missing parts supplied by reference TRBV7-8 and TRBJ2-7, is GAGVSQSPRYKVAKRGQDVALRCDPISGHVSLFWYQQALGQGPEFLTYFQNEAQLDKSGLPSDRFFAERPEGSVSTLKIQRTQQEDSAVYLCASRPGLAGEQYFGPGTRLTVT.

V usage is TRBV3-1 (or the pseudogene TRBV3-2) and J usage is TRBJ1-5, with 10 bases that match TRBD1. CDR1 and CDR2 (germline): LGHDT, YNNKEL (reference sequence). The CDR3 is made up of 15 amino acids. V trimming: 3 bases; J trimming: 4 bases; junction bases outside the gene matches: 3. In DNA, the CDR3 is TGTGCCAGCAGCCACGGGACAGGGGCTAATCAGCCCCAGCATTTT. Amino acids: CASSHGTGANQPQHF.

The genes are TRBV30 and TRBJ2-1, with 9 bases that match TRBD2. Germline assignment: CDR1 GTSNPN and CDR2 SVGIG (reference sequence). With V trimmed by 7 bases and J by 6 bases, 10 bases remained unmatched. The length of the CDR3 is 14 residues. CDR3 in amino acids: CAYQVAGVGNEQFF. The CDR3 nucleotides read TGTGCCTACCAAGTAGCGGGGGTGGGCAATGAGCAGTTCTTC.

The J gene is TRBJ1-2, the V gene TRBV2; 7 bases match TRBD1. V lost 8 bases, J lost 8 bases, and 14 bases stayed unmatched. The germline CDR1 and CDR2 sequences are SNHLY and FYNNEI. The CDR3 is 14 residues long. The CDR3 DNA reads TGTGCCAGCCGCACCGATACAGGGGTGAGAGGCTACACCTTC. Protein sequence: CASRTDTGVRGYTF.

The V gene is TRBV28, the J gene TRBJ2-5, with D perhaps matching TRBD1 (6 bases). CDR3 size: 16 residues. V lost 3 bases and J 1 base, leaving 15 bases between the germline ends. Germline CDR1 reads MDHEN; CDR2 reads SYDVKM. In nucleotides, the CDR3 is TGTGCCAGCAGTTTTAATCCGGGACACTTCCAAGAGACCCAGTACTTC. Its protein product is CASSFNPGHFQETQYF. Full variable domain (rest looked up from reference TRBV28 and TRBJ2-5): DVKVTQSSRYLVKRTGEKVFLECVQDMDHENMFWYRQDPGLGLRLIYFSYDVKMKEKGDIPEGYSVSREKKERFSLILESASTNQTSMYLCASSFNPGHFQETQYFGPGTRLLVL.

The chain uses TRBV24-1 and TRBJ1-2; the D is unclear. V was cut by 6 bases and J by 3 bases, with 10 bases left in between. Germline-derived CDR1 and CDR2 are KGHDR and SFDVKD. The CDR3 covers 13 residues. The CDR3 nucleotides read TGTGCCACCAGTTTGACAAGAGACTATGGCTACACCTTC. Its protein product is CATSLTRDYGYTF.

This clone was observed a handful of times. The rearrangement uses TRBV7-9 and TRBJ1-4; perhaps TRBD1 as D (6 bases). V lost 3 bases and J lost 4, with 9 bases in between. Germline CDR1 reads SEHNR; CDR2 reads FQNEAQ (reference sequence). The CDR3 covers 14 residues. This CDR3 is CASSFRGRNEKLFF. The DNA for the CDR3 is TGTGCCAGCAGCTTCAGGGGACGTAATGAAAAACTGTTTTTT.

The chain uses TRBV7-9 and TRBJ2-1; 10 nucleotides match TRBD2. From germline, CDR1 is SEHNR and CDR2 FQNEAQ (reference sequence). V lost 4 bases and J lost 15; bases outside the gene matches: 6. This CDR3 has 12 amino acids. The CDR3 loop reads CASSSSGRALFF. Written as DNA, the CDR3 is TGTGCCAGCAGCTCGAGCGGGAGGGCCCTGTTCTTC.

The sample holds a few counts of this clone. The J gene is TRBJ1-2, the V gene TRBV2, with TRBD1 matching over 8 bases. Trimming removed 7 bases from V and 3 bases from J; junction bases left unmatched: 10. Germline-derived CDR1 and CDR2 are SNHLY and FYNNEI. The CDR3 loop spans 15 amino acids. CDR3 sequence reads: CASNRRTGIDYGYTF. CDR3 in DNA: TGTGCCAGCAATCGCCGGACAGGGATCGACTATGGCTACACCTTC.

A few counts support this clone. This chain links TRBV28 with TRBJ1-1, with 7 bases identical to TRBD1. This CDR3 has 14 amino acids. Germline CDR1 is MDHEN and CDR2 is SYDVKM. V trimming: 6 bases; J trimming: 2 bases; junction bases outside the gene matches: 6. In DNA, the CDR3 is TGTGCCAGCAGCTCTCGACAGGGTAACACTGAAGCTTTCTTT. Its protein product is CASSSRQGNTEAFF.

This clone was seen a handful of times. The CDR3 reads CAITRTGFNEKLFF. CDR3 bases: TGTGCCATCACGAGGACAGGGTTTAATGAAAAACTGTTTTTT. The genes are TRBV2 and TRBJ1-4; 8 positions match TRBD1. There are 14 residues in the CDR3. V was pared by 10 bases and J by 4 bases, with 8 bases of the junction left unmatched. Germline lookup yields CDR1 SNHLY and CDR2 FYNNEI.

The genes are TRBV30 and TRBJ1-6; 7 bases are shared with TRBD1. Trimming cost V 3 bases and J 1 base; bases outside gene matches: 6. This CDR3 has 16 residues. Germline V CDR1 and CDR2: GTSNPN, SVGIG (reference sequence). Here the CDR3 reads CAWSGQAQSYNSPLHF. CDR3 sequence (DNA): TGTGCCTGGAGCGGACAGGCACAATCCTATAATTCACCCCTCCACTTT. The full variable domain, completed using reference TRBV30 and TRBJ1-6, is SQTIHQWPATLVQPVGSPLSLECTVEGTSNPNLYWYRQAAGRGLQLLFYSVGIGQISSEVPQNLSASRPQDRQFILSSKKLLLSDSGFYLCAWSGQAQSYNSPLHFGNGTRLTVT.

This rearrangement joins TRBV6-5 to TRBJ1-6; the D is unclear. CDR3 length: 15 residues. Germline V lookup: CDR1 MNHEY, CDR2 SVGAGI. The germline V and J ends were trimmed by 0 bases and 7 bases, with 10 bases remaining between them. CDR3 region: CASSYSEAVNSPLHF. The CDR3 bases are TGTGCCAGCAGTTACTCGGAGGCCGTAAATTCACCCCTCCACTTT.

The chain is built from TRBV4-1 and TRBJ2-7; a weak D match, TRBD1 (5 bases). CDR1 MGHRA and CDR2 YSYEKL come from the germline V gene. This CDR3 is built from 14 residues. V lost 8 bases and J lost 6, with 20 bases in between. The CDR3 DNA sequence: TGCGCCAGCGAAGCCAAGGGGAAATCCGGCGAGCAGTACTTC. Its protein is CASEAKGKSGEQYF.

Only one count was recorded for this clone. The rearrangement joins TRBV18 to TRBJ2-3, with 14 bases that match TRBD2. V shed 6 bases, J shed 4 bases, and the junction held 6 bases outside the gene matches. CDR3 length: 16 residues. CDR1 and CDR2 from the germline V gene are KGHSH and LQKENI. The CDR3 is CASSPGTSGSSDTQYF. The DNA for the CDR3 is TGTGCCAGCTCCCCGGGGACTAGCGGGAGTTCAGATACGCAGTATTTT.

The genes are TRBV18 and TRBJ1-6; D is unresolved. V was cut by 6 bases and J by 7 bases, with 10 bases left in between. This CDR3 comprises 13 residues. Looked up from germline, CDR1 is KGHSH and CDR2 is LQKENI. The CDR3, as DNA: TGTGCCAGCTCCCCGCAGGAAAATTCACCCCTCCACTTT. It codes for CASSPQENSPLHF. Full variable domain (remainder filled in from reference TRBV18 and TRBJ1-6): NAGVMQNPRHLVRRRGQEARLRCSPMKGHSHVYWYRQLPEEGLKFMVYLQKENIIDESGMPKERFSAEFPKEGPSILRIQQVVRGDSAAYFCASSPQENSPLHFGNGTRLTVT.

The chain carries TRBV19 and TRBJ1-1; TRBD1 agrees at 9 bases. The CDR3 has 13 residues. The germline CDR1 and CDR2 sequences are LNHDA and SQIVND (reference sequence). Trimming at V came to 5 bases and at J to 11 bases, leaving 9 bases not matched to a gene. The CDR3 coding sequence is TGTGCCAGTAGTCCCGGACAGGGGAGGGAGGCTTTCTTT. It yields the protein CASSPGQGREAFF.